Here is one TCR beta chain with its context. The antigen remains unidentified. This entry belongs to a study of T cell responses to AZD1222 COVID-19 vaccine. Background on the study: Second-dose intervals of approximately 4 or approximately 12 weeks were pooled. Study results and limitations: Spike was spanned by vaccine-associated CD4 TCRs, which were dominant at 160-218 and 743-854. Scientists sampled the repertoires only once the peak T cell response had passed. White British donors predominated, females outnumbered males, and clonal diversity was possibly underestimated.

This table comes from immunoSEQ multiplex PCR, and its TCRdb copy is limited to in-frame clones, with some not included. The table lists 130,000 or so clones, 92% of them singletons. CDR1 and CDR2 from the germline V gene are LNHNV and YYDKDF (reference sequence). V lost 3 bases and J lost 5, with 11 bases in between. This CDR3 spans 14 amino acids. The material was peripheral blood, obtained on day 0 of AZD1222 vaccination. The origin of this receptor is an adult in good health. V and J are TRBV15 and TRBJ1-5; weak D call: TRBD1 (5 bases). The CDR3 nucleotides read TGTGCCACCAGCAGGCCCGGGACTGATCAGCCCCAGCATTTT. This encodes CATSRPGTDQPQHF.